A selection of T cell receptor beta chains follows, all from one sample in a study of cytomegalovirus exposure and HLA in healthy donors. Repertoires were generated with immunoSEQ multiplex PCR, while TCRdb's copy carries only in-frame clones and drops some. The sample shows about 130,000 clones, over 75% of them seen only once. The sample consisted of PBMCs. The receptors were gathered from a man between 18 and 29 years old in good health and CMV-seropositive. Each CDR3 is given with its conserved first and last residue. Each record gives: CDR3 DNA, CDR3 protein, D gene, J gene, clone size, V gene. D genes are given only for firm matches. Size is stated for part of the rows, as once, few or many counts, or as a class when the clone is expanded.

TGTGCCACCAGCGCCGCAGGGGATAGTCAGCCCCAGCATTTT CATSAAGDSQPQHF NA TRBJ1-5 medium-sized TRBV15
TGTGCCAGCAGCTCGGGGTGGGGTTCGAACACTGAAGCTTTCTTT CASSSGWGSNTEAFF NA TRBJ1-1 NA TRBV5-8
TGCGCCAGCAGCCCCGGGACAGGGGCGGATCAGCCCCAGCATTTT CASSPGTGADQPQHF TRBD1 TRBJ1-5 once TRBV5-1
TGTGCCAGCAGAAAACTAGCGGGAGTCGATGAGCAGTTCTTC CASRKLAGVDEQFF TRBD2 TRBJ2-1 NA TRBV5-6
TGTGCCATCAGTGAGTCTACCGACACCGAAAGAGAGTTC CAISESTDTEREF NA TRBJ1-2 NA TRBV10-3
TGCGCCAGCAGCCAGGACTCGCCTAGCTACGAGCAGTACTTC CASSQDSPSYEQYF NA TRBJ2-7 NA TRBV5-1
TGTGCCAGCAGCCGCGAATCCATCTATGGCTACACCTTC CASSRESIYGYTF NA TRBJ1-2 NA TRBV6-5
TGCGCCAGCAGCCAAGATGGGGGGAGCGGTTACTACGAGCAGTACTTC CASSQDGGSGYYEQYF NA TRBJ2-7 NA TRBV4-3
TGTGCCAGCAGTTACTCCACCGGGAGCTATGAAAAACTGTTTTTT CASSYSTGSYEKLFF NA TRBJ1-4 NA TRBV6-5
TGTGCCAGCGGGCCCCGGGAGAACACTGAAGCTTTCTTT CASGPRENTEAFF NA TRBJ1-1 NA TRBV7-9
TGTGCCAGCAGCTCCTTTACTAGCGGGAGAACAGATACGCAGTATTTT CASSSFTSGRTDTQYF TRBD2 TRBJ2-3 NA TRBV7-2
TGCGCCAGCAGCCAAGAGCCGGGACTCTCGAATGAAAAACTGTTTTTT CASSQEPGLSNEKLFF NA TRBJ1-4 NA TRBV4-1
TGTGCCAGCAGCCCCCCTGGGGCGGGGAGGAAAGAGGCCCAGTACTTC CASSPPGAGRKEAQYF NA TRBJ2-5 NA TRBV9
TGTGCCAGCAGCTTAAGGCTAGCGGGTTACGAGCAGTACTTC CASSLRLAGYEQYF TRBD2 TRBJ2-7 NA TRBV7-2
TGTGCCACCGAGCGAGGACTCCGGGGGGAGCAGTTCTTC CATERGLRGEQFF NA TRBJ2-1 NA TRBV25-1
TGTGCCTGGAGCCCTCCTACAGGGGGCAACACTGAAGCTTTCTTT CAWSPPTGGNTEAFF TRBD1 TRBJ1-1 NA TRBV30
TGTGCCAGCAGATTATCCGGGACAGACTATGGCTACACCTTC CASRLSGTDYGYTF TRBD1 TRBJ1-2 NA TRBV2